Below are 24 T cell receptor beta chains sequenced from a single sample in a study of blood T cell repertoires in COVID-19. The assay was immunoSEQ multiplex PCR, and TCRdb's table has in-frame clones only and misses some. The table lists 200,000 or so clones, about nine tenths of them singletons. Sequencing was performed on peripheral blood. These receptors were collected from a man younger than 40 with COVID-19, enrolled during active disease.

The chain recombines TRBV4-2 with TRBJ2-7; 11 nucleotides match TRBD2. The CDR3 length is 15 residues. CDR1 LGHNA and CDR2 YNFKEQ come from the germline V gene. Losses at the gene ends were 1 base for V and 4 bases for J; bases not matched to a gene: 3. This chain's CDR3 is CASSQGLAGSYEQYF. CDR3 in DNA: TGTGCCAGCAGCCAAGGACTAGCGGGAAGTTACGAGCAGTACTTC.

V gene TRBV19 combines with J gene TRBJ2-7, with 7 bases fitting TRBD1. The V segment lost 5 bases and the J segment 3 bases; nucleotides outside the gene matches: 7. The CDR3 is made up of 14 amino acids. CDR1 LNHDA and CDR2 SQIVND come from the germline V gene (reference sequence). The CDR3 sequence is CASSARDRNYEQYF. DNA for the CDR3: TGTGCCAGTAGTGCCCGGGACAGAAACTACGAGCAGTACTTC.

This clone appeared many times. The rearrangement links TRBV6-2 or TRBV6-3 to TRBJ1-3; no clear D. Germline V gene data show CDR1 as MNHEY and CDR2 as SVGEGT. The length of the CDR3 is 18 residues. V lost 2 bases to trimming and J lost 3 bases, with 20 bases between them. CDR3 protein: CASSYTLRFPTIGNTIYF. Here the CDR3 DNA reads TGTGCCAGCAGTTACACCCTACGGTTCCCCACTATTGGAAACACCATATATTTT.

V and J are TRBV27 and TRBJ2-7, with D possibly matching TRBD2 (6 bases). V dropped 2 bases and J dropped 5 bases, with 10 bases sitting between them. This CDR3 contains 13 residues. CDR1 is MNHEY and CDR2 is SMNVEV in the germline V gene (reference sequence). CDR3 sequence: CASSLRGVDEQYF. The CDR3 DNA reads as TGTGCCAGCAGTTTACGCGGGGTTGACGAGCAGTACTTC.

This sequence joins TRBV19 and TRBJ1-2; 7 positions match TRBD1. Germline V gene sequence: CDR1 LNHDA, CDR2 SQIVND (reference sequence). CDR3 length equals 13 residues. V dropped 6 bases and J dropped 4; count of bases not matched to a gene: 5. CDR3 DNA: TGTGCCAGTAGCGAACAGGGGACCTATGGCTACACCTTC. Translation gives CASSEQGTYGYTF.

The chain links TRBV6-6 to TRBJ1-1; D is ambiguous. Trimming left V 5 bases short and J 7 bases short, with 11 bases between. In germline, CDR1 is MNHNY, CDR2 SVGAGI (reference sequence). This CDR3 contains 12 residues. The CDR3 reads CASSPLPGEAFF. The CDR3, as DNA: TGTGCCAGCAGTCCCCTACCGGGTGAAGCTTTCTTT.

The rearrangement links TRBV9 to TRBJ1-3; a possible D gene is TRBD1 (6 bases). V dropped 0 bases and J dropped 2 bases, with 9 bases sitting between them. This CDR3 is 15 amino acids long. CDR1 and CDR2 (germline): SGDLS, YYNGEE. CDR3 sequence (DNA): TGTGCCAGCAGCGTAGAGGGGGTCGCTGGAAACACCATATATTTT. Its translation is CASSVEGVAGNTIYF.

This rearrangement joins TRBV3-1 (or the pseudogene TRBV3-2) to TRBJ2-3; D possibly corresponds to TRBD2 (6 bases). V was clipped by 1 base and J by 0 bases, with 14 bases between them. The CDR3 spans 17 residues. Germline V CDR1 and CDR2: LGHDT, YNNKEL (reference sequence). The CDR3 DNA reads as TGTGCCAGCAGCCAAGGCGCTAGCGCATCTAGCACAGATACGCAGTATTTT. This gives the protein CASSQGASASSTDTQYF.

Only one count was recorded for this clone. V is TRBV10-3 and J is TRBJ1-2; TRBD1 matches at 7 bases. CDR3 size: 14 residues. CDR1 and CDR2 (germline): ENHRY, SYGVKD. J lost 8 bases, V lost 2 bases, and 8 bases had no gene match. In DNA form, the CDR3 reads TGTGCCATCAGTGAGCCGACAGGGCTTGGGGGCTACACCTTC. It is translated as CAISEPTGLGGYTF.

V is TRBV7-9 and J is TRBJ1-6; 9 bases fit TRBD1. Trimming cost V 3 bases and J 10 bases; bases outside gene matches: 13. Germline assignment: CDR1 SEHNR and CDR2 FQNEAQ (reference sequence). The CDR3 sequence is 17 residues long. CDR3 in amino acids: CASSFSPGQGGHSPLHF. For the CDR3, the DNA is TGTGCCAGCAGCTTCTCTCCGGGACAGGGAGGGCACTCACCCCTCCACTTT.

Turning to this clone: Mismatch with germline at one junction end may stem from a read error. V usage is TRBV30 and J usage is TRBJ1-2, with D possibly being TRBD1 (5 bases). CDR3 size: 10 residues. Germline V gene sequence: CDR1 GTSNPN, CDR2 SVGIG (reference sequence). The CDR3 bases are TGTGCCTGGAGTGTACGGAACGGGGGTTTC. Its protein product is CAWSVRNGGF.

The V and J genes are TRBV28 and TRBJ1-2, with D tentatively TRBD1 (6 bases). Germline V CDR1 and CDR2: MDHEN, SYDVKM. The CDR3 contains 18 residues. V dropped 3 bases and J dropped 4 bases, with 24 bases sitting between them. CDR3 sequence reads: CASSFRVGTTLQIYGYTF. The CDR3 region has the DNA TGTGCCAGCAGTTTCCGTGTTGGGACAACCCTCCAAATCTATGGCTACACCTTC.

The chain joins TRBV19 to TRBJ1-4; D possibly corresponds to TRBD1 (5 bases). Germline CDR1 reads LNHDA; CDR2 reads SQIVND (reference sequence). CDR3 size: 14 residues. V lost 5 bases and J lost 4, with 11 bases in between. The CDR3 reads CASSQGRDNEKLFF. In nucleotides, the CDR3 is TGTGCCAGTAGTCAGGGCAGGGATAATGAAAAACTGTTTTTT.

The genes are TRBV19 and TRBJ1-5; D is uncertain. This CDR3 contains 13 residues. Trimming removed 3 bases from V and 3 bases from J, with 6 bases in between. Germline V lookup: CDR1 LNHDA, CDR2 SQIVND (reference sequence). CDR3 amino acids: CASSIRDNQPQHF. CDR3 sequence (DNA): TGTGCCAGTAGTATTAGAGACAATCAGCCCCAGCATTTT. Full variable domain (outside the CDR3, taken from reference TRBV19 and TRBJ1-5): DGGITQSPKYLFRKEGQNVTLSCEQNLNHDAMYWYRQDPGQGLRLIYYSQIVNDFQKGDIAEGYSVSREKKESFPLTVTSAQKNPTAFYLCASSIRDNQPQHFGDGTRLSIL.

This clone was seen a handful of times. J is TRBJ1-2 and V is TRBV28, with 8 bases fitting TRBD1. V gave up 3 bases and J gave up 7 bases; unmatched junction bases: 13. The CDR3 is 16 amino acids. In germline, CDR1 is MDHEN, CDR2 SYDVKM. CDR3 amino acids: CASSFGDRIGGGGYTF. The CDR3 DNA follows: TGTGCCAGCAGTTTTGGGGACAGGATAGGCGGAGGTGGCTACACCTTC.

The rearrangement uses TRBV11-2 and TRBJ2-2; D is ambiguous. The CDR3 consists of 14 residues. Trimming removed 2 bases from V and 6 bases from J, with 10 bases in between. Germline-derived CDR1 and CDR2 are SGHAT and FQNNGV. Here the CDR3 reads CASSLFELAGELFF. Here the CDR3 DNA reads TGTGCCAGCAGCTTATTCGAGCTGGCCGGGGAGCTGTTTTTT.

The chain recombines TRBV27 with TRBJ1-4; 8 bases are shared with TRBD1. V dropped 4 bases and J dropped 8; count of bases not matched to a gene: 12. Germline assignment: CDR1 MNHEY and CDR2 SMNVEV (reference sequence). This CDR3 is built from 16 residues. CDR3 nucleotides: TGTGCCAGCAGTTCTCTCCGGACAGGGTCGGGCGAAAAACTGTTTTTT. It yields the protein CASSSLRTGSGEKLFF.

V is TRBV12-3 or TRBV12-4 and J is TRBJ1-1; D unresolved. This CDR3 contains 13 residues. The V end lost 3 bases, the J end lost 2 bases, and 7 bases lay between the germline ends. The CDR3 nucleotides read TGTGCCAGCAGTTTTGGCCGAAACACTGAAGCTTTCTTT. It yields the protein CASSFGRNTEAFF.

The genes are TRBV4-1 and TRBJ2-1, with 13 bases lining up with TRBD2. With V trimmed by 1 base and J by 2 bases, 2 bases remained unmatched. CDR1 and CDR2 (germline): MGHRA, YSYEKL. The CDR3 runs 17 residues. The CDR3 DNA reads TGCGCCAGCAGCCAAGGACTAGCGGGAGGAGCCTACAATGAGCAGTTCTTC. Translated, it gives CASSQGLAGGAYNEQFF.

V and J are TRBV4-3 and TRBJ1-1; 11 bases agree with TRBD1. This CDR3 has 18 amino acids. The V segment lost 0 bases and the J segment 11 bases; nucleotides outside the gene matches: 17. Germline CDR1 LGHNA, CDR2 YSLEER. CDR3 residues: CASSQDFGQGALINTAFF. DNA of the CDR3: TGCGCCAGCAGCCAAGATTTTGGACAGGGGGCGCTTATAAATACGGCTTTCTTT.

The genes are TRBV7-2 and TRBJ2-7; 11 nucleotides line up with TRBD2. Germline values: CDR1 SGHTA, CDR2 FQGNSA. The CDR3 consists of 17 residues. The V segment lost 1 base and the J segment 4 bases; nucleotides outside the gene matches: 9. CDR3 DNA: TGTGCCAGCAGCTTAGTGGCTAGCGGGAGGACCCTATACGAGCAGTACTTC. Its translation: CASSLVASGRTLYEQYF.

This clone is a singleton in its sample. This chain uses TRBV27 with TRBJ2-7; the match to TRBD1 covers 7 bases. Trimming cost V 5 bases and J 12 bases; bases outside gene matches: 13. This CDR3 is built from 13 residues. Germline-derived CDR1 and CDR2 are MNHEY and SMNVEV (reference sequence). Here the CDR3 reads CASSLYTGASSYF. The DNA of the CDR3 is TGTGCCAGCAGTCTATACACAGGGGCATCGTCGTACTTC.

The chain recombines TRBV28 with TRBJ1-5, with D tentatively TRBD1 (5 bases). The CDR3 spans 19 residues. The germline V gene encodes CDR1 MDHEN and CDR2 SYDVKM. V was clipped by 1 base and J by 3 bases, with 22 bases between them. The CDR3 reads CASSLFLGGRKGDNQPQHF. The CDR3 DNA reads TGTGCCAGCAGTTTATTTCTCGGGGGACGGAAGGGTGACAATCAGCCCCAGCATTTT.

The count of this clone is one. The rearrangement joins TRBV4-2 to TRBJ1-1; D is uncertain. The CDR3 spans 17 residues. Germline V gene sequence: CDR1 LGHNA, CDR2 YNFKEQ. Trimming took 4 bases from V and 4 from J, leaving 22 bases between them. The CDR3 DNA is TGTGCCAGCAGCCTTAAGGCCCCAGTCGGGGATGTCACTGAAGCTTTCTTT. Amino acid sequence: CASSLKAPVGDVTEAFF.